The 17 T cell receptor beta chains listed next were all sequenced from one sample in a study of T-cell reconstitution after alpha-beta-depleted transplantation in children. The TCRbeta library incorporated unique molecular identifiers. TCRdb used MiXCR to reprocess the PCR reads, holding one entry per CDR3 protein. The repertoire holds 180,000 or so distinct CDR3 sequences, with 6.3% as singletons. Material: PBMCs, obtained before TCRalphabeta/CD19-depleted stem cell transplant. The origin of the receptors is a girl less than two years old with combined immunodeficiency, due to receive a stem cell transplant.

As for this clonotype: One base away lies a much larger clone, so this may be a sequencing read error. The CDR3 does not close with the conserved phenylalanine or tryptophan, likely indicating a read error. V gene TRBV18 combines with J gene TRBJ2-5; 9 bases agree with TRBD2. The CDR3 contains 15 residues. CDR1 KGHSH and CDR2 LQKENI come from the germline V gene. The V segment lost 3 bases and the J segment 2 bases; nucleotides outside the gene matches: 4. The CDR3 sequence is CASSPDSGGQETQYS. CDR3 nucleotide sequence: TGTGCCAGCTCACCCGATAGCGGGGGACAAGAGACCCAGTACTCC.

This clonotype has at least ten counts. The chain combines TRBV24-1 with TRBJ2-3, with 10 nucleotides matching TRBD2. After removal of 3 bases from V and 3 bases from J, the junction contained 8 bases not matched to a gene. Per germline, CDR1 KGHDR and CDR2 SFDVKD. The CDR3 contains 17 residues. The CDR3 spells CATSDPPLAGVTDTQYF. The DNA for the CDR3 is TGTGCCACCAGTGATCCCCCCCTAGCGGGGGTAACAGATACGCAGTATTTT.

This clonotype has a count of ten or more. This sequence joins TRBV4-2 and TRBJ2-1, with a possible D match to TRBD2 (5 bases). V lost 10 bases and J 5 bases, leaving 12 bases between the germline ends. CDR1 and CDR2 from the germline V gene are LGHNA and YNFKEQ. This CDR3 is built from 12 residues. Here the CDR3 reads CATNPADNEQFF. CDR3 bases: TGTGCCACCAACCCAGCGGACAATGAGCAGTTCTTC.

CDR3 region: CASSWISGGLLEQFF. For the CDR3, the DNA is TGTGCCAGCAGTTGGATTAGCGGAGGCCTATTAGAGCAGTTCTTC. J is TRBJ2-1 and V is TRBV7-2; maybe TRBD2 (6 bases). This CDR3 is 15 amino acids long. CDR1 is SGHTA and CDR2 is FQGNSA in the germline V gene. V was shortened by 6 bases and J by 10 bases, with 22 bases between the two germline ends.

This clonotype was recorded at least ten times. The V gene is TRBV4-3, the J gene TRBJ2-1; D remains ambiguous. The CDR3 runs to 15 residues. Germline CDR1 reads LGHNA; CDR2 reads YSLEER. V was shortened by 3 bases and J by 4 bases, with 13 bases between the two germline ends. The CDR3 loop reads CASSHHPSLYNEQFF. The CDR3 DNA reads TGCGCCAGCAGCCATCACCCCTCTTTGTACAATGAGCAGTTCTTC.

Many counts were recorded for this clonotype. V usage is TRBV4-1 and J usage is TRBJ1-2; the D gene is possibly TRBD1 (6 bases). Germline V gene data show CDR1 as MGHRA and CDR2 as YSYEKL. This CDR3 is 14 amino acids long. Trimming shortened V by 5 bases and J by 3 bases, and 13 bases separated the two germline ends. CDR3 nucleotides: TGCGCCAGCAGCGACCCAGGGGCCGACTATGGCTACACCTTC. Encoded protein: CASSDPGADYGYTF.

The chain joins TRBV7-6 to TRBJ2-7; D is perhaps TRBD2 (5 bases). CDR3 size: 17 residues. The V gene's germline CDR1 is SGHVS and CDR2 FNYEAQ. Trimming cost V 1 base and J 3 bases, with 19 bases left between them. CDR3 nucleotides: TGTGCCAGCAGCTTAGGTGCGGGCCCCCACCCCAGCTACGAGCAGTACTTC. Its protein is CASSLGAGPHPSYEQYF.

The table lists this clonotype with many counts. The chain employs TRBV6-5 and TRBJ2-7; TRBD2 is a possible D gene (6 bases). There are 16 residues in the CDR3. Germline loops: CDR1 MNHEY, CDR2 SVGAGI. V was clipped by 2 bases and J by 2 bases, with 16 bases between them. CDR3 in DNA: TGTGCCAGCAGTTACCCGGGGGAACCGAAGCCCTACGAGCAGTACTTC. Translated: CASSYPGEPKPYEQYF.

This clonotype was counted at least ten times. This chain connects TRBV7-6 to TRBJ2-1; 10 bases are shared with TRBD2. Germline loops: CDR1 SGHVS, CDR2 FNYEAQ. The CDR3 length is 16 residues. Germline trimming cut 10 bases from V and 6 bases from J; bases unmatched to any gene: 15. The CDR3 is CANLLFQREGINEQFF. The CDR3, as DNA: TGTGCCAACCTTCTATTCCAGCGGGAGGGAATCAATGAGCAGTTCTTC.

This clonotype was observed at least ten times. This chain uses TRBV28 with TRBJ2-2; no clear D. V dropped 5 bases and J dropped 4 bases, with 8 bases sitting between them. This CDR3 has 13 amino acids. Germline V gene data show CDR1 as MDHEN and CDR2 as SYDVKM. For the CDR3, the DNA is TGTGCCAGCAGTCAACAGTCCACCGGGGAGCTGTTTTTT. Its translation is CASSQQSTGELFF. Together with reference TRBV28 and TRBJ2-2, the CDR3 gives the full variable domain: DVKVTQSSRYLVKRTGEKVFLECVQDMDHENMFWYRQDPGLGLRLIYFSYDVKMKEKGDIPEGYSVSREKKERFSLILESASTNQTSMYLCASSQQSTGELFFGEGSRLTVL.

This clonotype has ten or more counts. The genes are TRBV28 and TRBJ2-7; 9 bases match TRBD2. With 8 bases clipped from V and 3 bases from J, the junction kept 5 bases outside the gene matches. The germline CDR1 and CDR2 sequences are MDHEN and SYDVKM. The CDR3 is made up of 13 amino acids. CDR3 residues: CASGLALLYEQYF. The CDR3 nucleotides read TGTGCCAGCGGACTAGCGCTACTCTACGAGCAGTACTTC.

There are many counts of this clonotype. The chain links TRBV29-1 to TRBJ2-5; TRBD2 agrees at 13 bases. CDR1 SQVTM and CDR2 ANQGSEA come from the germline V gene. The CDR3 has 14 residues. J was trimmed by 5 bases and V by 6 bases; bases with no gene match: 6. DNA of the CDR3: TGCAGCGTAAGAGGACTAGCGGGAGTGGAGACCCAGTACTTC. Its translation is CSVRGLAGVETQYF. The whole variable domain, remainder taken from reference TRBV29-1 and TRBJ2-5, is SAVISQKPSRDICQRGTSLTIQCQVDSQVTMMFWYRQQPGQSLTLIATANQGSEATYESGFVIDKFPISRPNLTFSTLTVSNMSPEDSSIYLCSVRGLAGVETQYFGPGTRLLVL.

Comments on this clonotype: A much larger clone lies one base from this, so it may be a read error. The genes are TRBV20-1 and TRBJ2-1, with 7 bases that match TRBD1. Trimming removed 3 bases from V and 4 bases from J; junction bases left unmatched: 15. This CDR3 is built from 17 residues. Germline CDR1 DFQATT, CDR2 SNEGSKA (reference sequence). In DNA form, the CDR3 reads TGCAGTGCTAGGACATTTTGGGAACAGGGGAGATACAATGAGCAGTTCTTC. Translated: CSARTFWEQGRYNEQFF.

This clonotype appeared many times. The CDR3 region is CASSLWQNTEAFF. Here the CDR3 DNA reads TGTGCCAGCAGTTTGTGGCAGAACACTGAAGCTTTCTTT. The V and J genes are TRBV27 and TRBJ1-1; D gene uncertain. Trimming took 3 bases from V and 1 from J, leaving 6 bases between them. This CDR3 has 13 amino acids. Looked up from germline, CDR1 is MNHEY and CDR2 is SMNVEV (reference sequence).

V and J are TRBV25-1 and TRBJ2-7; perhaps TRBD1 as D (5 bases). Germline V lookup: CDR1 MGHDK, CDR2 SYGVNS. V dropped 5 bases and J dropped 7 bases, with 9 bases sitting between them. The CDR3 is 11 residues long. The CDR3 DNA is TGTGCCAGCAGTCAAGGGGTAGAGCAGTACTTC. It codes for CASSQGVEQYF.

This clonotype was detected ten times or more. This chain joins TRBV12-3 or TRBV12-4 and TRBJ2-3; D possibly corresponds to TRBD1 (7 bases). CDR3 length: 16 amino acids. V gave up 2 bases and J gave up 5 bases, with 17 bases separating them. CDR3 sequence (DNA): TGTGCCAGCAGTTTAAGGTCAGGGGGGATAGAAGATACGCAGTATTTT. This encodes CASSLRSGGIEDTQYF.

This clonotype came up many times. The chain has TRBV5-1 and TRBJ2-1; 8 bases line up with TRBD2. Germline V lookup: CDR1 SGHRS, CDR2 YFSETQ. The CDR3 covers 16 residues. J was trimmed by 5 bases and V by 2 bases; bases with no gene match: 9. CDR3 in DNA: TGCGCCAGCAGCTTCTTCTCGCGGGAGGACAACAATGAGCAGTTCTTC. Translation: CASSFFSREDNNEQFF.